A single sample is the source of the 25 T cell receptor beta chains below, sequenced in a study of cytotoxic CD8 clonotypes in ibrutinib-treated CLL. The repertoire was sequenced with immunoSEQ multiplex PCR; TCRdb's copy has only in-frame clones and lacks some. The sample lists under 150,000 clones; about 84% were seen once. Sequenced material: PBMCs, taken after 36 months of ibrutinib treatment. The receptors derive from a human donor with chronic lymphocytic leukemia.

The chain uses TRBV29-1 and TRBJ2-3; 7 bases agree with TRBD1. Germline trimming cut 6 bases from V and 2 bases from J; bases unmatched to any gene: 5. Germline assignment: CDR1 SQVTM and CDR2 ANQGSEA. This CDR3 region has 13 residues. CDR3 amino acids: CSVETGFTDTQYF. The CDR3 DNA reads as TGCAGCGTCGAGACAGGGTTCACAGATACGCAGTATTTT.

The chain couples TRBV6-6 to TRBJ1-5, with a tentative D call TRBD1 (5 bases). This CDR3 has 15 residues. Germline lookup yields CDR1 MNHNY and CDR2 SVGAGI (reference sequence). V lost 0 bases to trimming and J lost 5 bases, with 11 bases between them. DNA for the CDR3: TGTGCCAGCAGTTACTCGGTTGGGACCTATCAGCCCCAGCATTTT. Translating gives CASSYSVGTYQPQHF.

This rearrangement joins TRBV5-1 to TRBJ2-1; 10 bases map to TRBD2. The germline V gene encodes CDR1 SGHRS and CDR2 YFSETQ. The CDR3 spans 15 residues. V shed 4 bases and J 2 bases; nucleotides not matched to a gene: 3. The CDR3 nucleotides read TGCGCCAGCAGCCCAGGACTAGCGGCCTACAATGAGCAGTTCTTC. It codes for CASSPGLAAYNEQFF.

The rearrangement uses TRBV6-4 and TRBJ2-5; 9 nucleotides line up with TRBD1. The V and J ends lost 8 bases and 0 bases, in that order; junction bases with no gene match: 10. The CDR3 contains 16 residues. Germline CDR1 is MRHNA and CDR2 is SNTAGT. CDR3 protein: CASVNLQGAHQETQYF. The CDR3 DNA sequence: TGTGCCAGCGTAAACTTACAGGGGGCTCACCAAGAGACCCAGTACTTC.

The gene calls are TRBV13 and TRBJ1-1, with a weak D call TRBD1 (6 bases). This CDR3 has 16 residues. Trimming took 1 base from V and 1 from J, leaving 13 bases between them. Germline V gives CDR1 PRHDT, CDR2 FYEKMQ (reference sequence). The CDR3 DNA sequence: TGTGCCAGCAGCTTAGTGGATGGGGGCAGGAACACTGAAGCTTTCTTT. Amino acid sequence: CASSLVDGGRNTEAFF.

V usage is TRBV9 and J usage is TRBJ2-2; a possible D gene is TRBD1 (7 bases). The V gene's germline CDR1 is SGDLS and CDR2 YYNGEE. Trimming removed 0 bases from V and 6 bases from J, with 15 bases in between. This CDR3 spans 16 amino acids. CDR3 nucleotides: TGTGCCAGCAGCGTAGACGGCAGGGGGGTCGCCGGGGAGCTGTTTTTT. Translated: CASSVDGRGVAGELFF.

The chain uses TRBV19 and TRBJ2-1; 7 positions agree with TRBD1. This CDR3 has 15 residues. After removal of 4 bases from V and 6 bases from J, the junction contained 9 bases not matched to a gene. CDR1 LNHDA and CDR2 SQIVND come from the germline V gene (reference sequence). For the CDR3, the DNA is TGTGCCAGTAGTACTCGGGACAGTAGGATCAATGAGCAGTTCTTC. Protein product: CASSTRDSRINEQFF.

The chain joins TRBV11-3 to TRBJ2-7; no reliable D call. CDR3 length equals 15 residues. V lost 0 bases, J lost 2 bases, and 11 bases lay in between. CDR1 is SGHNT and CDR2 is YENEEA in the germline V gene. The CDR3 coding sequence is TGTGCCAGCAGCTTAGAGTACGGTTCGGCCTACGAGCAGTACTTC. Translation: CASSLEYGSAYEQYF.

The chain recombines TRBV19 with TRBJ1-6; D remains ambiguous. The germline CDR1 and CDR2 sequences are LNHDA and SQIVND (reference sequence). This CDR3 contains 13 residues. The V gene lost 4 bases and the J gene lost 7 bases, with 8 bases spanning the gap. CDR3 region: CASSKTGNSPLHF. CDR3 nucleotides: TGTGCCAGTAGTAAAACGGGGAATTCACCCCTCCACTTT.

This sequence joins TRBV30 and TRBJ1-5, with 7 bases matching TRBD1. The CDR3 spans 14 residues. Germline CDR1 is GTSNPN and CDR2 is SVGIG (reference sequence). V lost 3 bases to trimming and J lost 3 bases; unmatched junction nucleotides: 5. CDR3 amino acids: CAWRKGQPNQPQHF. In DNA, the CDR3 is TGTGCCTGGAGGAAGGGACAGCCCAATCAGCCCCAGCATTTT.

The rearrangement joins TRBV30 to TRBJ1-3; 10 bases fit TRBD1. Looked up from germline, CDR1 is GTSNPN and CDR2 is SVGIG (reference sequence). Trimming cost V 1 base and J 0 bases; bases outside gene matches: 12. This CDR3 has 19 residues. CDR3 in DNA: TGTGCCTGGAGTGCCCGGGACAGGGGTCAATGGGGCTCTGGAAACACCATATATTTT. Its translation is CAWSARDRGQWGSGNTIYF.

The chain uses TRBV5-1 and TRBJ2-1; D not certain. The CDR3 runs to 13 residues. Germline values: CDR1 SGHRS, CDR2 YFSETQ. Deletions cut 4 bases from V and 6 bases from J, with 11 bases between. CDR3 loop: CASSPMGPNEQFF. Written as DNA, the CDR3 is TGCGCCAGCAGCCCTATGGGCCCCAATGAGCAGTTCTTC.

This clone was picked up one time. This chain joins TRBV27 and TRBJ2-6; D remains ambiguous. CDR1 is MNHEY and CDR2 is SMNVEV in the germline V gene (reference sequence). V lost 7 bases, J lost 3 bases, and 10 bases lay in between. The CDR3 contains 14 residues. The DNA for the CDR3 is TGTGCCAGCACGGACCCTGTTGGGGCCAACGTCCTGACTTTC. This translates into CASTDPVGANVLTF.

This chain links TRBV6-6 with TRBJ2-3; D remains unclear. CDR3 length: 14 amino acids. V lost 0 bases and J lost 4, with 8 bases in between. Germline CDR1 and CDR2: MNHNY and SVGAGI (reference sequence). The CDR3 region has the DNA TGTGCCAGCAGTTACTCTCTGTGGGCAGATACGCAGTATTTT. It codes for CASSYSLWADTQYF.

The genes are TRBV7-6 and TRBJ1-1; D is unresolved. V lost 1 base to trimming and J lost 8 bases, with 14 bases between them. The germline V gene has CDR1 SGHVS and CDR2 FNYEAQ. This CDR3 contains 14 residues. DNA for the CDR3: TGTGCCAGCAGCTTAGGCGGAGGCACTCCAGAAGCTTTCTTT. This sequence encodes CASSLGGGTPEAFF.

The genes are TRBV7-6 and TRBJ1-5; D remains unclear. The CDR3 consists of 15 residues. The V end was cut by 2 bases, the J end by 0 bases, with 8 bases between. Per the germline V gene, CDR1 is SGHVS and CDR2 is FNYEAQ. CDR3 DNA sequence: TGTGCCAGCAGCTTAATGGAGGGTAGCAATCAGCCCCAGCATTTT. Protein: CASSLMEGSNQPQHF.

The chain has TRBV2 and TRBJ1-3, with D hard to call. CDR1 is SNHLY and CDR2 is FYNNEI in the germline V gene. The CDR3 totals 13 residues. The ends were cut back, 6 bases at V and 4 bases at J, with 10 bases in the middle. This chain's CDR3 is CASRESEGNTIYF. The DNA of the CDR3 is TGTGCCAGCAGGGAATCCGAAGGAAACACCATATATTTT.

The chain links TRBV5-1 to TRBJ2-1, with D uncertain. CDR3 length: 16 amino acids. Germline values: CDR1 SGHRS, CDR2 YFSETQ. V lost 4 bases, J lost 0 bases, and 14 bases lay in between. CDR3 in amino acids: CASSPRSAASYNEQFF. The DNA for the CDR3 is TGCGCCAGCAGCCCCCGGAGCGCGGCCTCCTACAATGAGCAGTTCTTC.

In DNA, the CDR3 is TGCGCCAGCAGCCTGGCGTCAATTAGGGGACAGGGACTTTATCAGCCCCAGCATTTT. The encoded protein is CASSLASIRGQGLYQPQHF. V gene TRBV4-1 combines with J gene TRBJ1-5; 9 nucleotides match TRBD1. Unmatched junction bases numbered 18, after V lost 4 bases and J lost 5 bases. CDR1 is MGHRA and CDR2 is YSYEKL in the germline V gene. This CDR3 contains 19 residues.

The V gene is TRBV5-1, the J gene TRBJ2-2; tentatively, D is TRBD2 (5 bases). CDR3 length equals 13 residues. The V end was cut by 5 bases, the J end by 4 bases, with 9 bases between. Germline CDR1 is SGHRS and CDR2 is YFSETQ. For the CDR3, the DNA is TGCGCCAGCAGTATCGGGGTCACCGGGGAGCTGTTTTTT. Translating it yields CASSIGVTGELFF. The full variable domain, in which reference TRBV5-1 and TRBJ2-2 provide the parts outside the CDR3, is KAGVTQTPRYLIKTRGQQVTLSCSPISGHRSVSWYQQTPGQGLQFLFEYFSETQRNKGNFPGRFSGRQFSNSRSEMNVSTLELGDSALYLCASSIGVTGELFFGEGSRLTVL.

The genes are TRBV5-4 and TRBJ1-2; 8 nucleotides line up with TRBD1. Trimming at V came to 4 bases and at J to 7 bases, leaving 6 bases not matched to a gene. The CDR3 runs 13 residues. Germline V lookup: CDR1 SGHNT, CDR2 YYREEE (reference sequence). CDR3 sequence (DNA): TGTGCCAGCAGCCCTGACAGGGGATCTGGCTACACCTTC. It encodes CASSPDRGSGYTF.

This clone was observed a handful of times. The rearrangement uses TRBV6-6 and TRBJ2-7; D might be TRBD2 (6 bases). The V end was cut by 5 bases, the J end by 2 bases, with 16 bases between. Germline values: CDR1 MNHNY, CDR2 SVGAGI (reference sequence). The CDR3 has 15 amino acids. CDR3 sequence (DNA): TGTGCCAGCAGTGCCCTTACGGGAGCTCCCTACGAGCAGTACTTC. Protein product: CASSALTGAPYEQYF.

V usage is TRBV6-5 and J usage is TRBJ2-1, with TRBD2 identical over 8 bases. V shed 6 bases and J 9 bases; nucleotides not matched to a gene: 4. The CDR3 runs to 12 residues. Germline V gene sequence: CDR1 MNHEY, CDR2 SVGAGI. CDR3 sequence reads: CASRGAGVEQFF. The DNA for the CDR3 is TGTGCCAGCAGGGGAGCGGGGGTTGAGCAGTTCTTC.

The CDR3 region has the DNA TGTGCCAGCAGTGAACAGGGGGCTGCTGGGGCCAACGTCCTGACTTTC. It yields the protein CASSEQGAAGANVLTF. The V gene is TRBV2, the J gene TRBJ2-6, with 8 bases matching TRBD1. The CDR3 runs to 16 residues. The V gene end was trimmed by 2 bases and the J gene end by 2 bases; junction bases not matched to a gene: 2. Germline CDR1 and CDR2: SNHLY and FYNNEI. Full variable domain (remainder filled in from reference TRBV2 and TRBJ2-6): EPEVTQTPSHQVTQMGQEVILRCVPISNHLYFYWYRQILGQKVEFLVSFYNNEISEKSEIFDDQFSVERPDGSNFTLKIRSTKLEDSAMYFCASSEQGAAGANVLTFGAGSRLTVL.

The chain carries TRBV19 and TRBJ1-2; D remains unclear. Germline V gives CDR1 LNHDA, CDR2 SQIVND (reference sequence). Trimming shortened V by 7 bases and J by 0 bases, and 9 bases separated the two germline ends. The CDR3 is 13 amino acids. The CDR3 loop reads CASTEATNYGYTF. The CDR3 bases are TGTGCCAGTACGGAAGCGACTAACTATGGCTACACCTTC.